A selection of T cell receptor beta chains follows, all from one sample in a study of read filtering for tumor transcriptome and immune sequencing. TCRdb re-analysed the reads in MiXCR, keeping a single row per CDR3 protein. This sample has about 62,000 distinct CDR3 sequences, with approximately 18% found just once. Sequencing used a population of CD138-negative cells sorted from bone marrow. Source of these receptors: a donor aged 40 or older with multiple myeloma. CDR3s include the opening cysteine and the closing phenylalanine or tryptophan. D genes are given only for firm matches. Clone size appears in some rows only: once, few, many, or a class for an expanded clone.

NA,TRBJ2-3,TRBV28,once,CASSSAQGPDTQYF,TGTGCCAGCAGTTCCGCTCAGGGGCCAGATACGCAGTATTTT
NA,TRBJ1-2,TRBV30,NA,CAWSVRGAQRYGYTF,TGTGCCTGGAGTGTACGCGGAGCACAACGCTATGGCTATACCTTC
TRBD1,TRBJ2-7,TRBV2,many,CASSGATGREQYF,TGTGCCAGCAGTGGGGCGACAGGGCGCGAGCAGTACTTC
TRBD1,TRBJ1-2,TRBV5-1,many,CASSSKRPGQGTPYGYTF,TGCGCCAGCAGCTCAAAAAGACCGGGACAGGGAACCCCATATGGCTACACCTTC
NA,TRBJ2-1,TRBV20-1,many,CSGPRGDEQFF,TGCAGTGGCCCCAGGGGAGATGAGCAGTTCTTC
TRBD1,TRBJ2-1,TRBV5-1,many,CASSLSSGQIYYNEQFF,TGCGCCAGCAGCTTGTCTTCGGGACAGATCTACTACAATGAGCAGTTCTTC
NA,TRBJ1-5,TRBV7-9,few,CASSQQGGQPQHF,TGTGCCAGCAGCCAGCAGGGAGGTCAGCCCCAGCATTTT
NA,TRBJ2-1,TRBV30,NA,CAWSIGCDEQFF,TGCGCCTGGAGTATAGGGTGTGATGAGCAGTTCTTC
NA,TRBJ2-7,TRBV13,NA,CASSSLDGEQYF,TGTGCCAGCAGCTCCTTGGACGGCGAGCAGTACTTC
NA,TRBJ2-5,TRBV24-1,many,CATSGVSGGLETQYF,TGTGCCACCAGCGGGGTATCCGGGGGGCTCGAGACCCAGTACTTC
NA,TRBJ2-5,TRBV20-1,many,CSASAGPETQYF,TGCAGTGCTAGTGCGGGGCCGGAGACCCAGTACTTC
NA,TRBJ1-1,TRBV7-3,many,CASSPSLRAMNTEAFF,TGTGCCAGCAGCCCCTCCCTGCGGGCGATGAACACTGAAGCTTTCTTT
NA,TRBJ2-3,TRBV20-1,many,CSSDFTDTQYF,TGCAGTTCGGACTTCACAGATACGCAGTATTTT
NA,TRBJ2-1,TRBV25-1,many,CASSELPYNEQFF,TGTGCCAGCAGTGAATTACCGTACAATGAGCAGTTCTTC
NA,TRBJ1-2,TRBV6-1,NA,CASIFSRDYGYTF,TGTGCCAGCATTTTCAGTCGAGACTATGGCTACACCTTC
NA,TRBJ2-6,TRBV24-1,many,CATSAAGTRGANVLTF,TGTGCCACCAGTGCCGCCGGTACGAGGGGGGCCAACGTCCTGACTTTC
TRBD2,TRBJ2-1,TRBV19,many,CASSTSSGRHNEQFF,TGTGCCAGTAGTACCTCTAGCGGGAGACACAATGAGCAGTTCTTC
NA,TRBJ2-1,TRBV12-3/TRBV12-4,NA,CASGPGVSYNEQFF,TGTGCCAGCGGCCCGGGTGTATCCTACAATGAGCAGTTCTTC
TRBD2,TRBJ2-1,TRBV3-1,NA,CASSVGLAGSPSSYNEQFF,TGTGCCAGCAGCGTTGGACTAGCGGGGTCCCCGAGCTCCTACAATGAGCAGTTCTTC
NA,TRBJ2-7,TRBV5-4,many,CASSLGAREQYF,TGTGCCAGCAGCTTGGGGGCTCGGGAGCAGTACTTC
TRBD2,TRBJ2-2,TRBV9,many,CASSGTRGLPTSTGELFF,TGTGCCAGCAGCGGTACGCGGGGACTACCAACCTCTACCGGGGAGCTGTTTTTT
TRBD2,TRBJ2-3,TRBV7-2,many,CASSLGGGDTDTQYF,TGTGCCAGCAGCTTAGGGGGGGGTGACACAGATACGCAGTATTTT
TRBD2,TRBJ2-1,TRBV28,NA,CAGSFRPGTSGRVNEQFF,TGTGCCGGCAGTTTTCGTCCCGGGACTAGCGGGAGGGTCAATGAGCAGTTCTTC
TRBD1,TRBJ1-1,TRBV2,many,CASTERRGQGAWTEAFF,TGTGCCAGCACCGAACGGCGGGGACAGGGGGCTTGGACTGAAGCTTTCTTT
NA,TRBJ2-3,TRBV20-1,many,CSASLARGTDTQYF,TGCAGTGCTAGTCTGGCAAGAGGCACAGATACGCAGTATTTT
TRBD2,TRBJ2-1,TRBV20-1,medium-sized,CSASRLAGASGEQFF,TGCAGTGCTAGTAGACTAGCGGGAGCTTCGGGAGAGCAGTTCTTC
NA,TRBJ2-7,TRBV28,NA,CASSFAGSSYEQYF,TGTGCCAGCAGTTTCGCGGGGAGCTCCTACGAGCAGTACTTC
NA,TRBJ1-1,TRBV28,many,CARIIRSEAFF,TGTGCCCGCATAATAAGGTCTGAAGCTTTCTTT
NA,TRBJ1-5,TRBV19,many,CASSTPDGPDQPQHF,TGTGCCAGTAGTACCCCGGACGGCCCAGATCAGCCCCAGCATTTT
NA,TRBJ1-2,TRBV5-1,many,CASSPFLDSRYGYTF,TGCGCCAGCAGCCCCTTTTTGGATTCGCGGTATGGCTACACCTTC
TRBD2,TRBJ2-1,TRBV28,many,CATRAGGTGEQFF,TGTGCCACCCGAGCGGGAGGGACGGGTGAGCAGTTCTTC
TRBD2,TRBJ2-3,TRBV20-1,many,CSGRLAGLTDTQYF,TGCAGTGGAAGACTAGCGGGGCTCACAGATACGCAGTATTTT
NA,TRBJ2-7,TRBV7-2,many,CASSLAPRENHEQYF,TGTGCCAGCAGCTTAGCCCCCAGGGAAAACCACGAGCAGTACTTC
TRBD2,TRBJ2-1,TRBV11-1,many,CASTDGTSAYNEQFF,TGTGCCAGCACCGATGGGACTAGCGCCTACAATGAGCAGTTCTTC
TRBD2,TRBJ2-1,TRBV28,medium-sized,CASSGAFGTSRNEQFF,TGTGCCAGCAGTGGGGCGTTCGGGACTAGCCGCAATGAGCAGTTCTTC
NA,TRBJ2-5,TRBV23-1,NA,CASMRIGGETQYF,TGCGCCAGCATGCGAATAGGGGGAGAGACCCAGTACTTC
TRBD2,TRBJ2-5,TRBV6-5,few,CASSYTRAGRSSQETQYF,TGTGCCAGCAGTTACACCCGAGCGGGGAGGTCCTCCCAAGAGACCCAGTACTTC
TRBD2,TRBJ2-5,TRBV28,many,CASSPKTSGSRETQYF,TGTGCCAGCAGTCCCAAGACTAGCGGGAGTCGAGAGACCCAGTACTTC
NA,TRBJ2-7,TRBV20-1,many,CSASGDEQYF,TGCAGTGCTAGCGGGGACGAGCAGTACTTC
NA,TRBJ2-2,TRBV28,many,CASTFRPTGELFF,TGTGCCAGCACCTTCCGCCCCACCGGGGAGCTGTTTTTT
NA,TRBJ1-1,TRBV5-1,many,CASSLGWGAMNTEAFF,TGCGCCAGCAGCTTGGGTTGGGGGGCGATGAACACTGAAGCTTTCTTT
NA,TRBJ2-7,TRBV28,many,CASSSGPGRNF,TGTGCCAGCAGTTCTGGGCCAGGGCGTAACTTC
TRBD2,TRBJ2-1,TRBV2,many,CASRASGRAHHNEQFF,TGTGCCAGCAGGGCTAGCGGGAGGGCCCACCACAATGAGCAGTTCTTC
NA,TRBJ1-1,TRBV7-3,NA,CASRLKGNTEAFF,TGTGCCAGCCGCTTAAAAGGGAACACTGAAGCTTTCTTT
NA,TRBJ2-4,TRBV6-2/TRBV6-3,many,CASSFGENIQYF,TGTGCCAGCAGTTTTGGGGAAAACATTCAGTACTTC
NA,TRBJ1-5,TRBV5-6,many,CASSFRNQPQHF,TGTGCCAGCAGCTTCCGCAATCAGCCCCAGCATTTT
NA,TRBJ1-1,TRBV5-1,many,CASSLFAYTEAFF,TGCGCCAGCAGCTTGTTCGCATACACTGAAGCTTTCTTT
TRBD1,TRBJ2-2,TRBV5-1,medium-sized,CASSPGQGRTGELFF,TGCGCCAGCAGCCCTGGACAGGGAAGGACCGGGGAGCTGTTTTTT
TRBD1,TRBJ2-5,TRBV7-9,many,CASSPGTGSETQYF,TGTGCCAGCAGCCCCGGGACAGGGAGTGAGACCCAGTACTTC
TRBD2,TRBJ2-2,TRBV19,NA,CASFTPTGTSGRNTGELFF,TGTGCCAGTTTTACACCGACCGGGACTAGCGGGAGGAACACCGGGGAGCTGTTTTTT
TRBD2,TRBJ2-7,TRBV11-2,many,CASSLSVGAGALKTYEQYF,TGTGCCAGCAGCTTATCAGTAGGAGCGGGGGCCCTTAAAACCTACGAGCAGTACTTC
NA,TRBJ2-1,TRBV6-1,NA,CASNPSLYSDEQFF,TGTGCCAGCAACCCCTCCCTATACAGTGATGAGCAGTTCTTC
TRBD2,TRBJ2-5,TRBV5-5,many,CASSPGTSVTDQETQYF,TGTGCCAGCAGCCCCGGGACTAGCGTAACAGACCAAGAGACCCAGTACTTC